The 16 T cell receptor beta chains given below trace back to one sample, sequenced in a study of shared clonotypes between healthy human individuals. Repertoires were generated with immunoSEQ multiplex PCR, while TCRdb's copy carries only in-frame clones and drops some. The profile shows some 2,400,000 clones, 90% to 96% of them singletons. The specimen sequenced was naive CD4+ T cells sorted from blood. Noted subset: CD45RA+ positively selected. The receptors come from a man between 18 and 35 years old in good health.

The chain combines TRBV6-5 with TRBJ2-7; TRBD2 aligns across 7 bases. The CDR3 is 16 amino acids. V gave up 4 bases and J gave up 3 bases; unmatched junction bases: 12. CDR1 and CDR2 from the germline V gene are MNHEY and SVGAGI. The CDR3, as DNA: TGTGCCAGCAGTTTACTCGGGAGCGGGAACCGCTACGAGCAGTACTTC. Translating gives CASSLLGSGNRYEQYF.

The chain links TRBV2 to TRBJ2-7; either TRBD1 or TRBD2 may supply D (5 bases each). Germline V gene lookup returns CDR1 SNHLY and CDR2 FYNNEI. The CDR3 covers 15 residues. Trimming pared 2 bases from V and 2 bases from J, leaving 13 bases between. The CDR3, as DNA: TGTGCCAGCAGTGAAAAAGGGTTGGGGGCCTACGAGCAGTACTTC. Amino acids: CASSEKGLGAYEQYF.

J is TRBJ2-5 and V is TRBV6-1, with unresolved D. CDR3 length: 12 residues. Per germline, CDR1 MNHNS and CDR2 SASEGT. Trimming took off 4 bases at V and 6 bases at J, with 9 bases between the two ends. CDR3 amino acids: CASSVSVQTQYF. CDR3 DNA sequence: TGTGCCAGCAGTGTGTCGGTTCAGACCCAGTACTTC.

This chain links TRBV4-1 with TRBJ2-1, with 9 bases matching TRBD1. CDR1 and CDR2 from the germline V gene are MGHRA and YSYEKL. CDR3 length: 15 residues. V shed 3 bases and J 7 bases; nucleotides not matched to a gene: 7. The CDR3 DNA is TGCGCCAGCAGCCAGACGGGACAGGGAAGGAATGAGCAGTTCTTC. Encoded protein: CASSQTGQGRNEQFF.

The CDR3 here is CASSMDSVSNYGYTF. In DNA form, the CDR3 reads TGCGCCAGCAGTATGGACAGCGTATCTAACTATGGCTACACCTTC. The chain carries TRBV10-2 and TRBJ1-2; tentative D call: TRBD1 (6 bases). The CDR3 has 15 amino acids. Germline V lookup: CDR1 WSHSY, CDR2 SAAADI. V was trimmed by 5 bases and J by 0 bases, leaving 13 bases between them.

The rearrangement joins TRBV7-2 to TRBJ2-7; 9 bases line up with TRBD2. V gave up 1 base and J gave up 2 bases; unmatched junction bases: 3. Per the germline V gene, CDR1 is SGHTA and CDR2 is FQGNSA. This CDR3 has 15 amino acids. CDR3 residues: CASSLEIAGAYEQYF. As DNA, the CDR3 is TGTGCCAGCAGCTTAGAAATAGCGGGAGCCTACGAGCAGTACTTC.

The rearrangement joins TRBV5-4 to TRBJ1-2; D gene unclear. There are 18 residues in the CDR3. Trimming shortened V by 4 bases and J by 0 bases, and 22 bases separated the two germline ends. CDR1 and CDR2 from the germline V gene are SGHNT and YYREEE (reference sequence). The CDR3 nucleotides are TGTGCCAGCAGCGTGGCTTGGATGGGCAGAAGTTCTAACTATGGCTACACCTTC. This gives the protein CASSVAWMGRSSNYGYTF.

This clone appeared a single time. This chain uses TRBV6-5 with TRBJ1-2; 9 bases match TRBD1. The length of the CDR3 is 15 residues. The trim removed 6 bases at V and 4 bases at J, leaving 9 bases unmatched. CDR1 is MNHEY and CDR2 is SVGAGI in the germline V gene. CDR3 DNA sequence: TGTGCCAGCAGAAACACGGCGGGACAGGGCTATGGCTACACCTTC. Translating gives CASRNTAGQGYGYTF.

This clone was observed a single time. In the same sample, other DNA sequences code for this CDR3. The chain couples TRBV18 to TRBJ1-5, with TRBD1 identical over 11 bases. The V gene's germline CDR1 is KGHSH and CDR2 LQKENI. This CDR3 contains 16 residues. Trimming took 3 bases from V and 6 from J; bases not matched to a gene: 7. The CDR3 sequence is CASSPSGQGVGQPQHF. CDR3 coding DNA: TGTGCCAGCTCACCTTCGGGACAGGGGGTTGGTCAGCCCCAGCATTTT. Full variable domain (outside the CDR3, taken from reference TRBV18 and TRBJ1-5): NAGVMQNPRHLVRRRGQEARLRCSPMKGHSHVYWYRQLPEEGLKFMVYLQKENIIDESGMPKERFSAEFPKEGPSILRIQQVVRGDSAAYFCASSPSGQGVGQPQHFGDGTRLSIL.

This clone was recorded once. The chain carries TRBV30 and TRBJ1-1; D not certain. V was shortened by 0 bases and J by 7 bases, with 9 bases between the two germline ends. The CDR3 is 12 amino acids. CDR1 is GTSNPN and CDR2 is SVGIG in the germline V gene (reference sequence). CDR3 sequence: CAWSVNAGEAFF. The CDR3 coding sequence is TGTGCCTGGAGTGTCAATGCAGGTGAAGCTTTCTTT. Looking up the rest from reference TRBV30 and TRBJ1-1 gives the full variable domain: SQTIHQWPATLVQPVGSPLSLECTVEGTSNPNLYWYRQAAGRGLQLLFYSVGIGQISSEVPQNLSASRPQDRQFILSSKKLLLSDSGFYLCAWSVNAGEAFFGQGTRLTVV.

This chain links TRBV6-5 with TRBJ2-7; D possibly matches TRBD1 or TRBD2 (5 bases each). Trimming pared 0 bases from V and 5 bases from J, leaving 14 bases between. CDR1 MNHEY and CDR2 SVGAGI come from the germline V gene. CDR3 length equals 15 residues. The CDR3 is CASSYSWDVANEQYF. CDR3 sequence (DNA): TGTGCCAGCAGTTACTCTTGGGACGTCGCAAACGAGCAGTACTTC.

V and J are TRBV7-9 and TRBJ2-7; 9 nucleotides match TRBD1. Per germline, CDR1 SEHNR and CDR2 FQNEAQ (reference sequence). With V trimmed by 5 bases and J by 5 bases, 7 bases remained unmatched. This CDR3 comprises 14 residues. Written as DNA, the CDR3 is TGTGCCAGCAGCCTGACAGGGGGTACGCACGAGCAGTACTTC. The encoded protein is CASSLTGGTHEQYF.

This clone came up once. The CDR3 protein is CASSSRLTYEQYF. The CDR3 region has the DNA TGTGCCAGCAGCTCTAGACTGACTTACGAGCAGTACTTC. The rearrangement links TRBV7-2 to TRBJ2-7; D ambiguous. The CDR3 is 13 residues long. Trimming took 4 bases from V and 4 from J, leaving 11 bases between them. Looked up from germline, CDR1 is SGHTA and CDR2 is FQGNSA.

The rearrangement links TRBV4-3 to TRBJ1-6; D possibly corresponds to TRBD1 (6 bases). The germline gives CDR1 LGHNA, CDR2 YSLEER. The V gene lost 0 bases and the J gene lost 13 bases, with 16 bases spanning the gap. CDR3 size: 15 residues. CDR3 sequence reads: CASSQDYGTKRPLHF. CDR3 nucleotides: TGCGCCAGCAGCCAAGATTACGGGACAAAGAGGCCCCTCCACTTT.

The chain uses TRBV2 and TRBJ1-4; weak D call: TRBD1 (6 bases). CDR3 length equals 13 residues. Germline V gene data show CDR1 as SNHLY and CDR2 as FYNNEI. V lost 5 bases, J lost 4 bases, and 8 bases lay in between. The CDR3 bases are TGTGCCAGCAGTTCGGGACATAATGAAAAACTGTTTTTT. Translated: CASSSGHNEKLFF.

This CDR3 is CASSIGGLENSPLHF. CDR3 nucleotides: TGTGCCAGTAGTATTGGGGGCCTGGAGAATTCACCCCTCCACTTT. V usage is TRBV19 and J usage is TRBJ1-6, with D tentatively TRBD1 (6 bases). Between the trimmed V and J ends, which lost 3 bases and 7 bases, there was a span of 13 bases. This CDR3 is built from 15 residues. Germline CDR1 and CDR2: LNHDA and SQIVND (reference sequence).